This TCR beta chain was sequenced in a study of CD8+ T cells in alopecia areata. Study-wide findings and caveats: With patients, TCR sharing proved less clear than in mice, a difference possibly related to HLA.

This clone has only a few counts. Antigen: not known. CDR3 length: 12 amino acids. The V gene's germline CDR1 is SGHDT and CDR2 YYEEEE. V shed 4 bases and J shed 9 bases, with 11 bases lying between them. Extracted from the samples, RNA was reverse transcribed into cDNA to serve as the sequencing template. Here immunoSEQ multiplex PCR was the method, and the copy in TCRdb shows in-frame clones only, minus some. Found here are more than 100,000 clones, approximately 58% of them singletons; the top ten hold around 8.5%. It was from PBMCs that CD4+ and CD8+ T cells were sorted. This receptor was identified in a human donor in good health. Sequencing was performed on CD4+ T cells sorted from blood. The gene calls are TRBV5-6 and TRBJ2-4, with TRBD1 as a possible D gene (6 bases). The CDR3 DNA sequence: TGTGCCAGCAGCCAACAGGGAAGCATTCAGTACTTC. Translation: CASSQQGSIQYF.